The sequence of this T cell receptor (beta chain) was determined in a study of T cell responses to AZD1222 COVID-19 vaccine. Data came from immunoSEQ multiplex PCR; TCRdb stores just in-frame clones and leaves some out. The sample lists around 150,000 clones, 88% occurring once. Whole-study results and caveats: Spike regions recognized by vaccine-associated CD4 TCRs spanned the protein, led by 160-218 and 743-854. Donors were largely white British and mainly female; clonal diversity was possibly underestimated.

Germline-derived CDR1 and CDR2 are MDHEN and SYDVKM. This CDR3 is 12 amino acids long. Between the trimmed V and J ends, which lost 7 bases and 0 bases, there was a span of 4 bases. Notes on this clone: Its antigen remains unidentified.

This specimen was peripheral blood, taken on day 0 of AZD1222 vaccination. The chain has TRBV28 and TRBJ2-1; the D is unclear. The receptor was isolated from an adult in good health. CDR3 sequence (DNA): TGTGCCAGCATTAGCTCCTACAATGAGCAGTTCTTC. Amino acid sequence: CASISSYNEQFF. The entire variable domain, with the rest obtained from reference TRBV28 and TRBJ2-1, is as follows: DVKVTQSSRYLVKRTGEKVFLECVQDMDHENMFWYRQDPGLGLRLIYFSYDVKMKEKGDIPEGYSVSREKKERFSLILESASTNQTSMYLCASISSYNEQFFGPGTRLTVL.